The 21 T cell receptor beta chains presented below share a single source sample, sequenced in a study of T cells in narcolepsy listed by TCRdb under 2018. Library preparation employed the immunoSEQ multiplex PCR assay. TCRdb limited this immuneACCESS table to in-frame rearrangements with V and J called. A share of clones is missing; checked studies link under half to unresolved V genes, and the rest is unexplained. This sample lists some 30,000 clones; about 90% were detected once. The ten largest clones add up to about 0.79% of the sample. The specimen was CD45RA- memory CD4+ T cells from PBMCs. Sample cell subset or site, as interpreted from the label and publication: memory T cells sorted ex vivo from peripheral blood. These receptors were obtained from a human donor with narcolepsy.

The genes are TRBV7-2 and TRBJ2-3, with 10 nucleotides matching TRBD2. V shed 2 bases, J shed 5 bases, and the junction held 7 bases outside the gene matches. Germline V gene lookup returns CDR1 SGHTA and CDR2 FQGNSA. This CDR3 region has 16 residues. The CDR3 DNA sequence: TGTGCCAGCAGCTTAAAGCGGGGGGGCAGGGGAGATACGCAGTATTTT. Its translation: CASSLKRGGRGDTQYF.

The J gene is TRBJ2-3, the V gene TRBV15; D gene uncertain. Germline CDR1 reads LNHNV; CDR2 reads YYDKDF (reference sequence). There are 12 residues in the CDR3. V gave up 1 base and J gave up 3 bases, with 2 bases separating them. The CDR3 loop reads CATSRGTDTQYF. CDR3 bases: TGTGCCACCAGCAGAGGAACAGATACGCAGTATTTT.

This clone was observed a handful of times. J is TRBJ2-1 and V is TRBV6-1; no definite D call. CDR3 length: 16 residues. Germline V gives CDR1 MNHNS, CDR2 SASEGT. V lost 4 bases and J 0 bases, leaving 13 bases between the germline ends. In nucleotides, the CDR3 is TGTGCCAGCAGTGGTGCGCAGGTGAGCTCCTACAATGAGCAGTTCTTC. Its translation is CASSGAQVSSYNEQFF.

The V call is TRBV5-1, the J call TRBJ1-2; weak D call: TRBD1 (5 bases). V was cut by 4 bases and J by 7 bases, with 26 bases left in between. The CDR3 totals 17 residues. Germline assignment: CDR1 SGHRS and CDR2 YFSETQ. In DNA form, the CDR3 reads TGCGCCAGCAGCCCTCGACCCTCGGGGGGACCAGGTCCTGGCTACACCTTC. Amino acids: CASSPRPSGGPGPGYTF.

J is TRBJ2-5 and V is TRBV5-1, with no clear D. The germline CDR1 and CDR2 sequences are SGHRS and YFSETQ. This CDR3 contains 13 residues. Trimming shortened V by 0 bases and J by 2 bases, and 5 bases separated the two germline ends. CDR3 in amino acids: CASSLEVQETQYF. The CDR3 nucleotides are TGCGCCAGCAGCTTGGAGGTACAAGAGACCCAGTACTTC.

V usage is TRBV7-3 and J usage is TRBJ2-1, with 9 bases lining up with TRBD2. The CDR3 loop spans 15 amino acids. Germline V CDR1 and CDR2: SGHTA, FQGTGA. The J segment lost 2 bases and the V segment lost 4 bases, leaving 3 bases of the junction unmatched. Here the CDR3 reads CASSSAGGTYNEQFF. The CDR3 bases are TGTGCCAGCAGCTCAGCGGGGGGAACCTACAATGAGCAGTTCTTC. Full variable domain (outside the CDR3, taken from reference TRBV7-3 and TRBJ2-1): GAGVSQTPSNKVTEKGKYVELRCDPISGHTALYWYRQSLGQGPEFLIYFQGTGAADDSGLPNDRFFAVRPEGSVSTLKIQRTERGDSAVYLCASSSAGGTYNEQFFGPGTRLTVL.

J is TRBJ1-6 and V is TRBV6-6; 9 bases fit TRBD1. The CDR3 sequence is 14 residues long. CDR1 and CDR2 from the germline V gene are MNHNY and SVGAGI (reference sequence). V lost 10 bases to trimming and J lost 3 bases; unmatched junction nucleotides: 4. The CDR3 here is CAITGGGYNSPLHF. The CDR3 DNA sequence: TGTGCCATAACAGGGGGCGGCTATAATTCACCCCTCCACTTT.

This clone was observed once. This sequence joins TRBV4-3 and TRBJ2-7; 12 nucleotides align to TRBD1. Per the germline V gene, CDR1 is LGHNA and CDR2 is YSLEER. This CDR3 is 15 amino acids long. Trimming removed 6 bases from V and 4 bases from J; junction bases left unmatched: 7. The CDR3 DNA reads TGCGCCAGCAGACTCCGGGACAGGGGGCCTTACGAGCAGTACTTC. Its translation is CASRLRDRGPYEQYF.

This clone was seen only a few times. This chain uses TRBV7-8 with TRBJ2-7; TRBD2 matches at 13 bases. Germline V gene lookup returns CDR1 SGHVS and CDR2 FQNEAQ. The CDR3 is 14 amino acids. Losses at the gene ends were 5 bases for V and 5 bases for J; bases not matched to a gene: 3. CDR3 sequence (DNA): TGTGCCAGCAGCCTTACTAGCGGGAGGGACGAGCAGTACTTC. It encodes CASSLTSGRDEQYF.

The chain has TRBV7-2 and TRBJ1-2, with D perhaps matching TRBD1 (5 bases). Germline V gene lookup returns CDR1 SGHTA and CDR2 FQGNSA. V was cut by 0 bases and J by 7 bases, with 9 bases left in between. CDR3 length: 13 residues. The CDR3: CASSLAGVGGYTF. CDR3 in DNA: TGTGCCAGCAGCTTAGCGGGGGTCGGTGGCTACACCTTC.

A remark on this clone: Other nucleotide sequences in the sample specify the same CDR3. The CDR3 is CASSFGVNYGYTF. The CDR3 DNA sequence: TGTGCCAGCAGTTTTGGGGTGAACTATGGCTACACCTTC. V usage is TRBV28 and J usage is TRBJ1-2, with D unresolved. Germline V gene lookup returns CDR1 MDHEN and CDR2 SYDVKM. V shed 3 bases and J shed 2 bases, with 7 bases lying between them. The CDR3 consists of 13 residues.

The rearrangement links TRBV2 to TRBJ2-1; the D gene is possibly TRBD1 (6 bases). Germline-derived CDR1 and CDR2 are SNHLY and FYNNEI. Trimming stripped 3 bases from V and 12 bases from J, with 21 bases between. This CDR3 has 15 amino acids. The DNA of the CDR3 is TGTGCCAGCAGTGACTCCAGGGGTAGGGGTTCGTTGCAGTTCTTC. Protein product: CASSDSRGRGSLQFF.

CDR3 nucleotides: TGTGCCAGTAGTATAGATCTGGGGGTAGCTAACTATGGCTACACCTTC. Protein product: CASSIDLGVANYGYTF. This chain connects TRBV19 to TRBJ1-2; weak D call: TRBD1 (5 bases). CDR3 size: 16 residues. V dropped 0 bases and J dropped 0 bases, with 11 bases sitting between them. CDR1 is LNHDA and CDR2 is SQIVND in the germline V gene (reference sequence).

This chain joins TRBV5-6 and TRBJ1-2; D is unclear. The CDR3 extends over 14 amino acids. Looked up from germline, CDR1 is SGHDT and CDR2 is YYEEEE. Trimming took off 1 base at V and 2 bases at J, with 9 bases between the two ends. CDR3 sequence (DNA): TGTGCCAGCAGCTTGTGGAAGGCCAACTATGGCTACACCTTC. It encodes CASSLWKANYGYTF.

This sequence joins TRBV7-2 and TRBJ1-5; 7 bases line up with TRBD1. Germline V gene sequence: CDR1 SGHTA, CDR2 FQGNSA. Unmatched junction bases numbered 4, after V lost 8 bases and J lost 3 bases. This CDR3 comprises 13 residues. The chain's CDR3 is CASQGDPNQPQHF. The CDR3 DNA sequence: TGTGCCAGCCAGGGGGACCCCAATCAGCCCCAGCATTTT.

The chain joins TRBV2 to TRBJ2-1; D gene uncertain. The CDR3 extends over 13 amino acids. Trimming removed 9 bases from V and 2 bases from J, with 11 bases in between. The germline V gene encodes CDR1 SNHLY and CDR2 FYNNEI. The CDR3 sequence is CASTDPPYNEQFF. CDR3 DNA sequence: TGTGCCAGTACAGACCCACCCTACAATGAGCAGTTCTTC. Combining the CDR3 with reference TRBV2 and TRBJ2-1 gives the whole variable domain EPEVTQTPSHQVTQMGQEVILRCVPISNHLYFYWYRQILGQKVEFLVSFYNNEISEKSEIFDDQFSVERPDGSNFTLKIRSTKLEDSAMYFCASTDPPYNEQFFGPGTRLTVL.

The CDR3 DNA reads TGTGCCATCAGTGAGTCCCTTCAAGAGACCCAGTACTTC. Protein: CAISESLQETQYF. The chain uses TRBV10-3 and TRBJ2-5, with unresolved D. Germline lookup yields CDR1 ENHRY and CDR2 SYGVKD. Trimming left V 0 bases short and J 2 bases short, with 4 bases between. The CDR3 is 13 residues long.

The genes are TRBV18 and TRBJ1-4; 9 positions match TRBD1. From germline, CDR1 is KGHSH and CDR2 LQKENI. The CDR3 is 19 amino acids. The junction had 22 bases not matched to a gene; V was cut back by 6 bases and J by 8 bases. The CDR3 reads CASSLLGQGGSSGKEKLFF. DNA of the CDR3: TGTGCCAGCTCCCTCTTGGGACAGGGAGGATCTTCGGGGAAGGAAAAACTGTTTTTT.

The rearrangement uses TRBV7-2 and TRBJ2-2; D is unresolved. Between the trimmed V and J ends, which lost 10 bases and 2 bases, there was a span of 17 bases. CDR3 length: 15 residues. Germline V gives CDR1 SGHTA, CDR2 FQGNSA. CDR3 residues: CATADKRRNTGELFF. CDR3 sequence (DNA): TGTGCCACCGCCGATAAGAGGAGAAACACCGGGGAGCTGTTTTTT.

The chain couples TRBV5-8 to TRBJ2-7, with TRBD2 as a possible D gene (5 bases). CDR3 length: 14 amino acids. The V gene's germline CDR1 is SGHTS and CDR2 YDEGEE. V was trimmed by 2 bases and J by 0 bases, leaving 9 bases between them. CDR3 sequence (DNA): TGTGCCAGCAGCTTTCGGCGGGCCTCCTACGAGCAGTACTTC. The encoded protein is CASSFRRASYEQYF.

The V call is TRBV5-1, the J call TRBJ1-1; D gene unclear. Deletions cut 0 bases from V and 0 bases from J, with 30 bases between. The CDR3 loop spans 22 amino acids. Germline CDR1 and CDR2: SGHRS and YFSETQ. The CDR3 DNA reads as TGCGCCAGCAGCTTGGAGGGTTGGGCAGGCTCATACCCGAGGGTGATGAACACTGAAGCTTTCTTT. Its protein is CASSLEGWAGSYPRVMNTEAFF. Together with reference TRBV5-1 and TRBJ1-1, the CDR3 gives the full variable domain: KAGVTQTPRYLIKTRGQQVTLSCSPISGHRSVSWYQQTPGQGLQFLFEYFSETQRNKGNFPGRFSGRQFSNSRSEMNVSTLELGDSALYLCASSLEGWAGSYPRVMNTEAFFGQGTRLTVV.